This entry lists 32 T cell receptor beta chains sequenced from one sample in a study of a mutant IDH1 vaccine in newly diagnosed glioma. Stated time point: week 35, safety follow-up. Vaccine doses each comprised 300 ug of mutant IDH1 20-mer peptide, with topical imiquimod. These TCRs are of unknown antigen specificity. This table comes from immunoSEQ multiplex PCR, and its TCRdb copy is limited to in-frame clones, with some not included. The sample consists of approximately 45,000 clones, 88% of them appearing once. The source material was PBMCs, sampled from a glioma patient whose treatment included an IDH1 peptide vaccine. The receptors were sampled from a woman in her thirties or forties with glioma.

The genes are TRBV5-8 and TRBJ2-2, with 10 bases fitting TRBD1. Trimming took 4 bases from V and 0 from J; bases not matched to a gene: 6. Germline-derived CDR1 and CDR2 are SGHTS and YDEGEE. This CDR3 has 17 amino acids. CDR3 sequence reads: CASSTGTGVSNTGELFF. DNA of the CDR3: TGTGCCAGCAGCACCGGGACAGGGGTTTCGAACACCGGGGAGCTGTTTTTT.

The chain links TRBV4-3 to TRBJ1-2, with a possible D match to TRBD1 (5 bases). CDR1 and CDR2 from the germline V gene are LGHNA and YSLEER. Trimming removed 1 base from V and 5 bases from J, with 17 bases in between. CDR3 size: 16 residues. The DNA for the CDR3 is TGCGCCAGCAGCCAAGGGGCAGGGATGTTTTCTTATGGCTACACCTTC. Translating it yields CASSQGAGMFSYGYTF.

The CDR3 reads CASRGPRYGYTF. CDR3 sequence (DNA): TGTGCCAGCAGGGGGCCGCGCTATGGCTACACCTTC. V is TRBV7-9 and J is TRBJ1-2; the D gene is possibly TRBD1 (5 bases). The V gene's germline CDR1 is SEHNR and CDR2 FQNEAQ (reference sequence). The CDR3 consists of 12 residues. The V end was cut by 6 bases, the J end by 4 bases, with 9 bases between.

This chain joins TRBV30 and TRBJ2-2; D uncertain. The germline V and J ends were trimmed by 3 bases and 0 bases, with 8 bases remaining between them. The CDR3 totals 14 residues. Germline CDR1 reads GTSNPN; CDR2 reads SVGIG (reference sequence). The CDR3 spells CAWRVRTNTGELFF. DNA of the CDR3: TGTGCCTGGAGGGTCCGGACGAACACCGGGGAGCTGTTTTTT.

This rearrangement joins TRBV5-4 to TRBJ2-3, with D uncertain. The CDR3 spans 13 residues. CDR1 and CDR2 from the germline V gene are SGHNT and YYREEE (reference sequence). With 2 bases removed from V and 6 bases from J, the gap between germline ends came to 10 bases. The CDR3 DNA follows: TGTGCCAGCAGCTTTCTGGCTGGGGATACGCAGTATTTT. Amino acid sequence: CASSFLAGDTQYF.

The chain recombines TRBV29-1 with TRBJ1-4; 11 bases are shared with TRBD1. The CDR3 runs 15 residues. The V gene's germline CDR1 is SQVTM and CDR2 ANQGSEA. Trimming at V came to 4 bases and at J to 5 bases, leaving 6 bases not matched to a gene. In nucleotides, the CDR3 is TGCAGCGTTGGCGGGACAGGGGGTATGAATGAAAAACTGTTTTTT. Translating it yields CSVGGTGGMNEKLFF.

The chain carries TRBV5-6 and TRBJ1-4, with 12 bases identical to TRBD1. V was clipped by 0 bases and J by 7 bases; unmatched bases: 7. Germline CDR1 reads SGHDT; CDR2 reads YYEEEE. The CDR3 runs 17 residues. In DNA form, the CDR3 reads TGTGCCAGCAGCTTGGTGGGACAGGGGGCGTATGGTGAAAAACTGTTTTTT. Residues: CASSLVGQGAYGEKLFF.

The chain uses TRBV7-9 and TRBJ1-2; D uncertain. Deletions cut 1 base from V and 7 bases from J, with 10 bases between. CDR1 is SEHNR, CDR2 FQNEAQ, per germline (reference sequence). The length of the CDR3 is 13 residues. CDR3 DNA sequence: TGTGCCAGCAGCTTAGTAGCGGACGGTGGCTACACCTTC. Translating it yields CASSLVADGGYTF.

This chain links TRBV19 with TRBJ2-3; no firm D call. The CDR3 has 10 residues. Germline CDR1 is LNHDA and CDR2 is SQIVND (reference sequence). The germline V and J ends were trimmed by 9 bases and 2 bases, with 3 bases remaining between them. The chain's CDR3 is CARLTDTQYF. The DNA of the CDR3 is TGTGCCAGACTCACAGATACGCAGTATTTT.

The rearrangement joins TRBV9 to TRBJ2-2, with D tentatively TRBD2 (6 bases). V was clipped by 4 bases and J by 6 bases, with 16 bases between them. Germline CDR1 reads SGDLS; CDR2 reads YYNGEE. CDR3 length: 15 amino acids. The CDR3 reads CASSPQMGGAGELFF. CDR3 nucleotide sequence: TGTGCCAGCAGCCCCCAAATGGGAGGCGCCGGGGAGCTGTTTTTT.

V usage is TRBV20-1 and J usage is TRBJ1-1; no firm D call. The germline V gene encodes CDR1 DFQATT and CDR2 SNEGSKA (reference sequence). The CDR3 sequence is 11 residues long. CDR3 bases: TGCAGGGTCTCGGGGAGCACTGAAGCTTTCTTT. Translation: CRVSGSTEAFF.

The chain carries TRBV18 and TRBJ2-7, with 10 positions matching TRBD1. The germline CDR1 and CDR2 sequences are KGHSH and LQKENI. V was pared by 5 bases and J by 7 bases, with 5 bases of the junction left unmatched. The CDR3 runs 13 residues. CDR3 DNA: TGTGCCAGCTCATCGGACAGGGGGAGGGAGCAGTACTTC. Encoded protein: CASSSDRGREQYF.

This clone is a singleton in its sample. The chain carries TRBV10-1 and TRBJ1-2, with a possible D match to TRBD1 (6 bases). The CDR3 length is 12 residues. V lost 8 bases and J lost 6, with 13 bases in between. CDR1 and CDR2 (germline): WNHNN, SYGVQD (reference sequence). The chain's CDR3 is CASRGTPNGYTF. The DNA for the CDR3 is TGCGCCAGCCGCGGGACACCTAATGGCTACACCTTC.

The rearrangement links TRBV4-2 to TRBJ2-7; tentatively, D is TRBD1 (8 bases). Trimming removed 3 bases at V and 2 bases at J, with 20 bases between. Germline V gene lookup returns CDR1 LGHNA and CDR2 YNFKEQ. This CDR3 is built from 17 residues. The CDR3 DNA reads as TGTGCCAGCAGCCAGGTAGGAGACAGGGGAGGGACCTACGAGCAGTACTTC. It is translated as CASSQVGDRGGTYEQYF.

V is TRBV7-3 and J is TRBJ2-5; weak D call: TRBD2 (6 bases). This CDR3 region has 14 residues. Per the germline V gene, CDR1 is SGHTA and CDR2 is FQGTGA. Trimming pared 1 base from V and 5 bases from J, leaving 11 bases between. Here the CDR3 reads CASSLIPSAETQYF. The CDR3, as DNA: TGTGCCAGCAGCTTAATTCCTAGCGCCGAGACCCAGTACTTC.

This clone was detected once. J is TRBJ2-2 and V is TRBV4-1; tentative D call: TRBD1 (7 bases). The CDR3 totals 16 residues. V lost 0 bases, J lost 2 bases, and 10 bases lay in between. Germline loops: CDR1 MGHRA, CDR2 YSYEKL. The chain's CDR3 is CASSQERDSNTGELFF. The CDR3 bases are TGCGCCAGCAGCCAAGAGCGGGACAGTAACACCGGGGAGCTGTTTTTT.

The rearrangement joins TRBV14 to TRBJ2-7, with TRBD2 matching 11 bases. Germline trimming cut 1 base from V and 3 bases from J; bases unmatched to any gene: 17. The CDR3 contains 20 residues. Germline values: CDR1 SGHDN, CDR2 FVKESK. Here the CDR3 DNA reads TGTGCCAGCAGCCAAGGGGGGTCGCGACTAGCGGGGCGGCAACTCTACGAGCAGTACTTC. It yields the protein CASSQGGSRLAGRQLYEQYF.

This chain connects TRBV18 to TRBJ2-5; 9 nucleotides align to TRBD2. V lost 0 bases and J lost 1; bases outside the gene matches: 12. CDR1 is KGHSH and CDR2 is LQKENI in the germline V gene. The CDR3 runs to 19 residues. Here the CDR3 DNA reads TGTGCCAGCTCACCACCGTTGAGCGGGAGGAGGTTAGGCCAAGAGACCCAGTACTTC. It is translated as CASSPPLSGRRLGQETQYF.

This sequence joins TRBV6-1 and TRBJ2-3, with D unresolved. Germline V lookup: CDR1 MNHNS, CDR2 SASEGT. V was shortened by 4 bases and J by 1 base, with 15 bases between the two germline ends. This CDR3 contains 16 residues. The CDR3 region has the DNA TGTGCCAGCAGTGCGACCGTCGGTGCCCGCACAGATACGCAGTATTTT. This translates into CASSATVGARTDTQYF.

The chain links TRBV5-1 to TRBJ2-7; no firm D call. This CDR3 contains 11 residues. Germline V CDR1 and CDR2: SGHRS, YFSETQ. With 1 base removed from V and 6 bases from J, the gap between germline ends came to 5 bases. Written as DNA, the CDR3 is TGCGCCAGCAGCTTGAGAGGCGAGCAGTACTTC. It codes for CASSLRGEQYF.

This clone was picked up one time. The gene calls are TRBV4-1 and TRBJ2-5; D possibly corresponds to TRBD2 (5 bases). This CDR3 spans 14 amino acids. Germline assignment: CDR1 MGHRA and CDR2 YSYEKL. Trimming took 1 base from V and 3 from J, leaving 9 bases between them. The CDR3 sequence: CASSQGRREETQYF. The CDR3 DNA is TGCGCCAGCAGCCAAGGGAGGCGGGAAGAGACCCAGTACTTC.

The J gene is TRBJ2-3, the V gene TRBV5-1; 7 positions agree with TRBD2. CDR3 length equals 16 residues. Germline CDR1 is SGHRS and CDR2 is YFSETQ. The V and J ends lost 6 bases and 1 base, in that order; junction bases with no gene match: 11. CDR3 DNA sequence: TGCGCCAGCACCCCCGGGGCGGGGGACGGCACAGATACGCAGTATTTT. Protein: CASTPGAGDGTDTQYF.

This clone was observed once. The V and J genes are TRBV7-9 and TRBJ2-5, with 7 positions matching TRBD1. After removal of 5 bases from V and 6 bases from J, the junction contained 6 bases not matched to a gene. CDR1 and CDR2 from the germline V gene are SEHNR and FQNEAQ (reference sequence). The CDR3 length is 13 residues. The CDR3, as DNA: TGTGCCAGCAGCATACAGGGGTACAAGACCCAGTACTTC. It yields the protein CASSIQGYKTQYF.

This chain joins TRBV15 and TRBJ1-5; D is unclear. The length of the CDR3 is 13 residues. Germline-derived CDR1 and CDR2 are LNHNV and YYDKDF (reference sequence). The V gene lost 3 bases and the J gene lost 4 bases, with 7 bases spanning the gap. For the CDR3, the DNA is TGTGCCACCAGCAGGGATTGGAATCAGCCCCAGCATTTT. Encoded protein: CATSRDWNQPQHF.

This clone was seen just once. This chain uses TRBV2 with TRBJ1-1, with 9 bases fitting TRBD1. V shed 6 bases and J 6 bases; nucleotides not matched to a gene: 11. The germline CDR1 and CDR2 sequences are SNHLY and FYNNEI. This CDR3 is 15 amino acids long. The CDR3 sequence: CASRDTGGGHSEAFF. CDR3 DNA sequence: TGTGCCAGCAGAGACACAGGGGGCGGCCACTCTGAAGCTTTCTTT.

This clone turned up a few times. The V gene is TRBV18, the J gene TRBJ1-5; D is perhaps TRBD1 (5 bases). The V and J ends lost 3 bases and 0 bases respectively, with 12 bases between them. CDR3 length: 16 residues. The germline V gene has CDR1 KGHSH and CDR2 LQKENI. For the CDR3, the DNA is TGTGCCAGCTCACCCTCGACAGCATATAGCAATCAGCCCCAGCATTTT. Amino acids: CASSPSTAYSNQPQHF.

The chain is built from TRBV4-3 and TRBJ1-6; 7 bases line up with TRBD1. The CDR3 has 15 amino acids. V dropped 0 bases and J dropped 7; count of bases not matched to a gene: 3. The V gene's germline CDR1 is LGHNA and CDR2 YSLEER. Here the CDR3 reads CASSQDQGGNSPLHF. DNA for the CDR3: TGCGCCAGCAGCCAAGATCAGGGGGGAAATTCACCCCTCCACTTT.

The gene calls are TRBV10-2 and TRBJ2-7, with TRBD2 matching over 9 bases. CDR1 is WSHSY and CDR2 is SAAADI in the germline V gene. This CDR3 is 15 amino acids long. V shed 10 bases, J shed 2 bases, and the junction held 12 bases outside the gene matches. The CDR3 DNA is TGCGCCACCAGGGTCATGGCTAGCGGGGCCTACGAGCAGTACTTC. It encodes CATRVMASGAYEQYF.

This sequence joins TRBV5-1 and TRBJ1-5, with D possibly matching TRBD1 (6 bases). V was cut by 1 base and J by 4 bases, with 6 bases left in between. Germline V gene sequence: CDR1 SGHRS, CDR2 YFSETQ. This CDR3 comprises 13 residues. The CDR3 nucleotides read TGCGCCAGCAGCTTGCAGGGGAATCAGCCCCAGCATTTT. It yields the protein CASSLQGNQPQHF.

The chain recombines TRBV7-9 with TRBJ2-7, with unresolved D. Germline CDR1 SEHNR, CDR2 FQNEAQ (reference sequence). The CDR3 runs 12 residues. Trimming took 7 bases from V and 0 from J, leaving 7 bases between them. In DNA, the CDR3 is TGTGCCAGCAAGGGTGTCTCCTACGAGCAGTACTTC. Translation gives CASKGVSYEQYF.

The gene calls are TRBV28 and TRBJ1-5; D is possibly TRBD1 (5 bases). The V end lost 1 base, the J end lost 2 bases, and 9 bases lay between the germline ends. The CDR3 has 15 residues. Germline V lookup: CDR1 MDHEN, CDR2 SYDVKM. The CDR3 loop is CASSLSQGGNQPQHF. In DNA form, the CDR3 reads TGTGCCAGCAGTTTATCCCAGGGCGGCAATCAGCCCCAGCATTTT.

J is TRBJ2-7 and V is TRBV9; D perhaps matches TRBD1 (7 bases). Trimming took 0 bases from V and 3 from J, leaving 16 bases between them. Germline V gives CDR1 SGDLS, CDR2 YYNGEE. The CDR3 loop spans 16 amino acids. The CDR3 here is CASSVGGGGTVYEQYF. The DNA for the CDR3 is TGTGCCAGCAGCGTAGGGGGAGGCGGGACAGTCTACGAGCAGTACTTC.